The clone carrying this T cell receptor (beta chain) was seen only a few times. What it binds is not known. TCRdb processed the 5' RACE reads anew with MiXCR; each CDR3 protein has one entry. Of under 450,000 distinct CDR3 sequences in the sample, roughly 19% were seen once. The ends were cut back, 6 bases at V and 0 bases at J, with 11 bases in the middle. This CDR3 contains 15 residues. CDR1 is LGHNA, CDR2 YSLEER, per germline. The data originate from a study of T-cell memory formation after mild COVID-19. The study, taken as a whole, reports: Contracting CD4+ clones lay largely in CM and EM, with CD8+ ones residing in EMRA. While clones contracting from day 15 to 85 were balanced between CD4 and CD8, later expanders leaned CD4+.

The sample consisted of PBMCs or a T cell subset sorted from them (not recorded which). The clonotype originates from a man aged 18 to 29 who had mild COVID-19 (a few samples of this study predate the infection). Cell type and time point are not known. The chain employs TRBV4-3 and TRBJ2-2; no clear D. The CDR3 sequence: CASSLSVSNTGELFF. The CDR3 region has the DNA TGCGCCAGCAGTCTGAGTGTATCGAACACCGGGGAGCTGTTTTTT.